Below, one TCR beta chain is given with its context. Its antigen is currently unknown. This record belongs to a study of cytomegalovirus exposure and HLA in healthy donors. Study-level results: V- and J-gene trimming of TCR beta was linked (in a later analysis) to a missense DCLRE1C variant.

From germline, CDR1 is LNHDA and CDR2 SQIVND (reference sequence). V lost 1 base and J lost 2, with 9 bases in between. The CDR3 is made up of 15 amino acids. The PCR made use of 60 Vbeta and 13 Jbeta primers. Libraries were prepared by immunoSEQ multiplex PCR; TCRdb keeps only in-frame clonotypes and omits some of them. The data contain more than 100,000 clones, 80% of them singletons. The source of this sequence is a middle-aged man in good health and CMV-seronegative. The V and J genes are TRBV19 and TRBJ2-1; no definite D call. Sequenced material: PBMCs. Written as DNA, the CDR3 is TGTGCCAGTAGTATAGGGTCTAGTCCCTACAATGAGCAGTTCTTC. Protein sequence: CASSIGSSPYNEQFF. The full variable domain, rest sourced from reference TRBV19 and TRBJ2-1, is DGGITQSPKYLFRKEGQNVTLSCEQNLNHDAMYWYRQDPGQGLRLIYYSQIVNDFQKGDIAEGYSVSREKKESFPLTVTSAQKNPTAFYLCASSIGSSPYNEQFFGPGTRLTVL.